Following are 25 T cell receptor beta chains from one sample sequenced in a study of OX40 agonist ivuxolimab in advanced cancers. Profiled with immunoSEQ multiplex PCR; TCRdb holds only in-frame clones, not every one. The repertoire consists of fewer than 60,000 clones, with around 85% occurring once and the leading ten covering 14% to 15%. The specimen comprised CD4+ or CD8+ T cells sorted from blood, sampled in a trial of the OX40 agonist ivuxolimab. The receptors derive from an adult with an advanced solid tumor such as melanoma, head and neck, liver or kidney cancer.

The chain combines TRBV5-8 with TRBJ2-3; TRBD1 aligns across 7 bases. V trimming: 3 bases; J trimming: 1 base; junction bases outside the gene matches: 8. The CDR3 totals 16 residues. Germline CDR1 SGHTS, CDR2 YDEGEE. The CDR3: CASSSGTAPGTDTQYF. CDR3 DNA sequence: TGTGCCAGCAGCTCCGGGACAGCACCAGGCACAGATACGCAGTATTTT.

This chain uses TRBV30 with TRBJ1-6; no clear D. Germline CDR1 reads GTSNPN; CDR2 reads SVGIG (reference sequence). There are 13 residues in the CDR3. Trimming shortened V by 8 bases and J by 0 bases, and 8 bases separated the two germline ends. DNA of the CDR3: TGTGCCGGAGAAGACTCCTATAATTCACCCCTCCACTTT. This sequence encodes CAGEDSYNSPLHF.

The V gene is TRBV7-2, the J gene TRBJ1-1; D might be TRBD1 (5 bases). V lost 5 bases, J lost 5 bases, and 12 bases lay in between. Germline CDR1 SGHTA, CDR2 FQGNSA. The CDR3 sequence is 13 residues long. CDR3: CASSLPGRTEAFF. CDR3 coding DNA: TGTGCCAGCAGCCTACCAGGGCGTACTGAAGCTTTCTTT.

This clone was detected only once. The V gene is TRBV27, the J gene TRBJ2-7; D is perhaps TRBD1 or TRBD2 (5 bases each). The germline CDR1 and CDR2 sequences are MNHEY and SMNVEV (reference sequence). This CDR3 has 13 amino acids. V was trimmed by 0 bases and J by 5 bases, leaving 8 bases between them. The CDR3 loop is CASSLSGVNEQYF. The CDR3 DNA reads TGTGCCAGCAGTTTATCGGGGGTGAACGAGCAGTACTTC.

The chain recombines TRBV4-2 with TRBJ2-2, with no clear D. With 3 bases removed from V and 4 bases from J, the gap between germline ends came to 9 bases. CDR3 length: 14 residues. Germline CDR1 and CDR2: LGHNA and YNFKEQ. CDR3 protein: CASSHTQFTGELFF. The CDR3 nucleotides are TGTGCCAGCAGCCATACACAGTTCACCGGGGAGCTGTTTTTT.

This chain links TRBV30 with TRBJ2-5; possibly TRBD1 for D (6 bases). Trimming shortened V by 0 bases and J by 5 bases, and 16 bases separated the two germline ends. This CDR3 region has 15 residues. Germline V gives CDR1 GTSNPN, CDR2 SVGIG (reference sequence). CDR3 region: CAWSVPQGGGETQYF. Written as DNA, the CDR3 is TGTGCCTGGAGTGTACCACAGGGCGGTGGTGAGACCCAGTACTTC. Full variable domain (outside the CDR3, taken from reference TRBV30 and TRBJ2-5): SQTIHQWPATLVQPVGSPLSLECTVEGTSNPNLYWYRQAAGRGLQLLFYSVGIGQISSEVPQNLSASRPQDRQFILSSKKLLLSDSGFYLCAWSVPQGGGETQYFGPGTRLLVL.

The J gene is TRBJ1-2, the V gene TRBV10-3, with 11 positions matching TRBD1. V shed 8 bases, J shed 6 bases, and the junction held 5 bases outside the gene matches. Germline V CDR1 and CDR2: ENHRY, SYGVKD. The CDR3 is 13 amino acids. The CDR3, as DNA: TGTGCCATCCTCGGACAGGGGGCAAATGGCTACACCTTC. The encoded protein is CAILGQGANGYTF.

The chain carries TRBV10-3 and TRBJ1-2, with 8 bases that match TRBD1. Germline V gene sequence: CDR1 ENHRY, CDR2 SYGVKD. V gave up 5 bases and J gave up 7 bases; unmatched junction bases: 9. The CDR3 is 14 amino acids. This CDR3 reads CAISSPPGGRGYTF. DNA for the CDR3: TGTGCCATCAGTTCCCCGCCAGGGGGCCGTGGCTACACCTTC.

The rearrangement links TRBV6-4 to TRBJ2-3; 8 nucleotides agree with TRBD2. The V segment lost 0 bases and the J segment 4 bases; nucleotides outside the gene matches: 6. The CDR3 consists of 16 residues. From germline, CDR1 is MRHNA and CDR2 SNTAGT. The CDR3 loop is CASSDSAAGGPDTQYF. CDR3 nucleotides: TGTGCCAGCAGTGACTCCGCGGCGGGGGGCCCAGATACGCAGTATTTT.

CDR3 bases: TGCGCCAGCAGCCAAGATTTAGCGGGGGGGCAGAATGAGCAGTTCTTC. This sequence encodes CASSQDLAGGQNEQFF. The chain uses TRBV4-3 and TRBJ2-1, with 11 positions matching TRBD2. Trimming took 0 bases from V and 7 from J; bases not matched to a gene: 5. This CDR3 is built from 16 residues. The germline CDR1 and CDR2 sequences are LGHNA and YSLEER.

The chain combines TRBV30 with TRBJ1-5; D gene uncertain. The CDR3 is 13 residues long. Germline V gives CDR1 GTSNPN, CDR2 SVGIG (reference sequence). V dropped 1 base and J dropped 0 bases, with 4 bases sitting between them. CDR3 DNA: TGTGCCTGGAGTGGCGGTAGCAATCAGCCCCAGCATTTT. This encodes CAWSGGSNQPQHF.

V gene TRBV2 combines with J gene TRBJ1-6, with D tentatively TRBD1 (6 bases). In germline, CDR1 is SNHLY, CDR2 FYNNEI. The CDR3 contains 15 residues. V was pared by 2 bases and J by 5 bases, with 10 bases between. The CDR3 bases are TGTGCCAGCAGTGAATTCGACAGGCATAATTCACCCCTCCACTTT. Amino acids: CASSEFDRHNSPLHF. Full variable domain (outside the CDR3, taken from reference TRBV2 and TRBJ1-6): EPEVTQTPSHQVTQMGQEVILRCVPISNHLYFYWYRQILGQKVEFLVSFYNNEISEKSEIFDDQFSVERPDGSNFTLKIRSTKLEDSAMYFCASSEFDRHNSPLHFGNGTRLTVT.

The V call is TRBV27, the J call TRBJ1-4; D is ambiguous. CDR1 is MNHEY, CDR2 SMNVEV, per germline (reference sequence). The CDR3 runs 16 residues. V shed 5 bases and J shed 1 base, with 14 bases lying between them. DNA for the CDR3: TGTGCCAGCAGTACCCGTTTGGGGAGAACTAATGAAAAACTGTTTTTT. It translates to CASSTRLGRTNEKLFF.

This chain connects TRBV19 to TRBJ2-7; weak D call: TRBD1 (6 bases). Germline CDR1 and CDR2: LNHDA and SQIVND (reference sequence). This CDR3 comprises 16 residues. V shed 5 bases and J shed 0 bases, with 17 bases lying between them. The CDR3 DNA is TGTGCCAGTAGTGCGTTGAAGACAGGCCTCTCCTACGAGCAGTACTTC. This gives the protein CASSALKTGLSYEQYF.

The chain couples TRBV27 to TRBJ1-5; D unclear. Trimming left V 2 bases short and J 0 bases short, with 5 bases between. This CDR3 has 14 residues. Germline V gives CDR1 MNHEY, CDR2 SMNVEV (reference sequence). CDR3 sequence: CASSLVGSNQPQHF. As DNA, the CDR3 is TGTGCCAGCAGTTTAGTTGGTAGCAATCAGCCCCAGCATTTT.

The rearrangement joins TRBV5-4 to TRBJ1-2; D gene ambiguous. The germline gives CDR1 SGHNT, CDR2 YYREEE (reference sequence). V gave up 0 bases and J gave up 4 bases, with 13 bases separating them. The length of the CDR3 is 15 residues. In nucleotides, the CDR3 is TGTGCCAGCAGCTTGGGGCCAGCTGACGGCTATGGCTACACCTTC. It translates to CASSLGPADGYGYTF.

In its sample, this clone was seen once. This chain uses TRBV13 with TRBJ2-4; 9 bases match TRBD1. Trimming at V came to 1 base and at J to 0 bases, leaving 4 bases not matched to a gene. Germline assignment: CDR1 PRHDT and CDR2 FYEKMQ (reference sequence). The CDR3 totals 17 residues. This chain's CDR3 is CASSLVGQGLAKNIQYF. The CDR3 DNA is TGTGCCAGCAGCTTAGTGGGACAGGGTCTAGCCAAAAACATTCAGTACTTC.

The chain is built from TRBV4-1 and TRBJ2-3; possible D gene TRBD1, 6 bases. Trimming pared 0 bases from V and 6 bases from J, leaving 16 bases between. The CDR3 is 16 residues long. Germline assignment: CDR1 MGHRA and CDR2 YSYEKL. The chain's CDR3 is CASSQEPPGALDTQYF. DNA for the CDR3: TGCGCCAGCAGCCAAGAGCCCCCAGGGGCTTTGGATACGCAGTATTTT.

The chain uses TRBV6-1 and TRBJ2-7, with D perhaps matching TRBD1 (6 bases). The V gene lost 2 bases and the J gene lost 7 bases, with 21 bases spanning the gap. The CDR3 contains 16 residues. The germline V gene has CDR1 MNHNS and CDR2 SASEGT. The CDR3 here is CASSERYLRGEEEQYF. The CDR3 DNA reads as TGTGCCAGCAGTGAAAGGTATCTCAGGGGAGAAGAAGAGCAGTACTTC.

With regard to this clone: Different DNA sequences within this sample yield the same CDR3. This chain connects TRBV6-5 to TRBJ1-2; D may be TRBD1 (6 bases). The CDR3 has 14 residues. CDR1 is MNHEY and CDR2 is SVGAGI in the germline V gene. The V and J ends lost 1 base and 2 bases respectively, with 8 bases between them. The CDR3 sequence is CASSYLDSNYGYTF. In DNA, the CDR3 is TGTGCCAGCAGTTACTTGGACAGCAACTATGGCTACACCTTC.

CDR3 sequence (DNA): TGCAGCGTTGAAGACTGGAGGGACGGAGACTATGGCTACACCTTC. Its translation is CSVEDWRDGDYGYTF. The rearrangement joins TRBV29-1 to TRBJ1-2; a possible D gene is TRBD1 (5 bases). Germline-derived CDR1 and CDR2 are SQVTM and ANQGSEA. This CDR3 comprises 15 residues. V was cut by 0 bases and J by 3 bases, with 14 bases left in between.

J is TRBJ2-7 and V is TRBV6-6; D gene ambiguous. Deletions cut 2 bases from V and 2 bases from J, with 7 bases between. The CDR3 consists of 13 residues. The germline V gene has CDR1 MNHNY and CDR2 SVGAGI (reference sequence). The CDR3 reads CASSYDNPYEQYF. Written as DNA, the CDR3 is TGTGCCAGCAGTTACGACAACCCCTACGAGCAGTACTTC.

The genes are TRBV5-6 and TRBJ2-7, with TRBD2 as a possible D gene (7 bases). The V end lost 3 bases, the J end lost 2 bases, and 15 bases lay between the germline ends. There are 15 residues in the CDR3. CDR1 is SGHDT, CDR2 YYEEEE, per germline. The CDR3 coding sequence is TGTGCCAGCAGCTCCTTGGGGGGGGGCCCCTACGAGCAGTACTTC. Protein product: CASSSLGGGPYEQYF.

Written as DNA, the CDR3 is TGTGCCTGGAGTGTAGGGGGAACAGATACGCAGTATTTT. Its translation: CAWSVGGTDTQYF. The rearrangement joins TRBV30 to TRBJ2-3, with D maybe TRBD1 (6 bases). The CDR3 is 13 amino acids. V lost 0 bases, J lost 3 bases, and 7 bases lay in between. Germline-derived CDR1 and CDR2 are GTSNPN and SVGIG (reference sequence).

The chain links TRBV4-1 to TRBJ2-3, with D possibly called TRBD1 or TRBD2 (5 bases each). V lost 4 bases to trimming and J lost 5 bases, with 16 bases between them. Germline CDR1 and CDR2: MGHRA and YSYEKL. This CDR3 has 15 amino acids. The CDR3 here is CASSPEPRAGDTQYF. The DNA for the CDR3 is TGCGCCAGCAGCCCTGAACCCAGGGCGGGAGATACGCAGTATTTT.